This record covers a single T cell receptor (beta chain). No antigen is known for it. It has no much larger one-base neighbor in the sample; base qualities were not kept. Each donor gave one peripheral blood draw, averaging approximately 0.12 L, which was collected into heparinised tubes. A BD FACSAria II was used to sort naive, central memory, regulatory and stem cell-like memory CD4+ T cells with a panel that included CD45RO, CCR7, CD25, CD127, CD95 and CD27. All sorted populations exceeded 95% purity. PBMCs were separated immediately by Lymphoprep density gradient centrifugation and were stained directly, without being cultured. So that batch effects would be minimized, each experiment stained and sorted samples in pairs, pairing one healthy donor with one patient. These data are taken from a study of beta chain features in type 1 diabetes (dated by TCRdb to between 2017 and 2018). Regarding the research as a whole: No differences in mean age, gender distribution, total cell number or subset yield were found between patients and healthy donors. A total of over 95,000,000 sorted cells were examined across all samples, and RNA yield correlated strongly with the number of cells per subset. The study compared the TCRB repertoires of sorted circulating CD4+ T cell subsets in recently diagnosed type 1 diabetes patients with those in matched healthy donors. Whereas all 30 or so donors provided naive and central memory subsets, regulatory and stem cell-like memory subsets were isolated from just 8 patients and roughly 8 healthy donors.

All of the isolated RNA was reverse transcribed with the High Capacity cDNA Reverse Transcription Kit, so expressed TCRB transcripts were sequenced. Naive, central memory and regulatory T cell samples underwent deep immunoSEQ sequencing, averaging around 3.9 million total reads per sample. After sorted cells were lysed in RLT buffer, RNA was extracted with DNase-treated RNeasy Micro or Mini kits, with the choice depending on cell number. Each cell subset was processed separately to prevent cross-contamination, with patient and healthy donor samples processed together. TCRB sequences were amplified from cDNA with the immunoSEQ multiplex PCR, producing 87-bp fragments spanning the CDR3 region. Sequencing of the amplicons was done on the Illumina HiSeq platform. The study's own analysis went as follows. PCR bias was computationally corrected using synthetic template baselines, reads within Hamming distance 2 were collapsed, and singletons that could not be merged were discarded. Reads were aligned against IMGT so that V, D and J genes, CDR3 length and insertions or deletions at six rearrangement sites could be assigned. Within each subset, clonotype counts were normalized to sorted cell number, after which true diversity and Gini coefficients were computed with the tcR R package. Repertoire sharing was quantified using the overlap coefficient calculated on TCRB nucleotide sequences. As a proxy for the pre-selection repertoire, out-of-frame TCRB sequences from naive cells were analyzed. TCRdb limited this immuneACCESS table to in-frame rearrangements with V and J called. A share of clones is missing; checked studies link under half to unresolved V genes, and the rest is unexplained. Clone size and V and J calls were adopted from that table, with D and trimming inferred from the DNA. The sample has 350,000 to 450,000 clones on record, approximately 15% of them singletons. The ten largest clones capture roughly 0.038% of the sample.

Overall results and qualifications from the work: Naive, central memory and regulatory TCRB repertoires appeared more similar among patients than among healthy donors. PCR may preferentially amplify shorter templates, but because patient and control samples were amplified and corrected together, any resulting skew would affect both groups equally. Patients with type 1 diabetes made fewer insertions and deleted more nucleotides at VDJ recombination sites, implying thymic rearrangement abnormalities. Because the HLA sub-analyses included only small numbers of individuals, any influence of HLA type on TCRB rearrangement was left unresolved. In all four CD4+ subsets, TCRB CDR3 length was moderately but significantly shorter in type 1 diabetes patients. Because cDNA rather than genomic DNA was sequenced, highly expressing activated cells could have been over-represented, although no difference in activation and CD3 levels was found between groups.

The source material was naive CD4+ T cells from blood. The sample's cell subset or site label, decoded: true naive CD4+ T cells. The receptor comes from a young man in good health.

The nucleotide sequence is TGTGCCAGCAGCTTAATCGGGGGCGGCGCCTACAATGAGCAGTTCTTC. It encodes CASSLIGGGAYNEQFF. The V and J genes are TRBV7-2 and TRBJ2-1; the D region is possibly TRBD1 or TRBD2, each matching across 6 bases. Reading the germline V gene gives CDR1 SGHTA and CDR2 FQGNSA. V and J are truncated by 2 bases and 2 bases respectively, leaving an intervening sequence of 13 bases. The CDR3 numbers 16 residues from cysteine through phenylalanine. Only the CDR3 DNA stays, 48 bases, in frame from base 1.